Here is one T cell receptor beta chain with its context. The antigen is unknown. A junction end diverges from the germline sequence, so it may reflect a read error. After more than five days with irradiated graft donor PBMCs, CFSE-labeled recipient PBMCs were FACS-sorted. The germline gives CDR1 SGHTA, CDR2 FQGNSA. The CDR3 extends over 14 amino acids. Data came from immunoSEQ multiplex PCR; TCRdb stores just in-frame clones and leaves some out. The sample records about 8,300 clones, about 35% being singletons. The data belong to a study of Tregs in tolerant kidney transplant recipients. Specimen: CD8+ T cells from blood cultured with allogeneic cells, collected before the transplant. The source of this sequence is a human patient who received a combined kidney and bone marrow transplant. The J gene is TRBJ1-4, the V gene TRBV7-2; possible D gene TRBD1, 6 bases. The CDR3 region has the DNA TGTGCCAGCAGCTCCGGGGGGACACCTGAAAGACTGTTTTTT. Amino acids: CASSSGGTPERLFF.